These 25 T cell receptor beta chains were all obtained from the same sample, sequenced in a study of neurological immune-mediated disorders. TCRdb processed the 5' RACE reads anew with MiXCR; each CDR3 protein has one entry. This sample has under 50,000 distinct CDR3 sequences, with around 10% found just once. Specimen: CD4+ T cells from blood. The receptors shown here come from a woman aged 30 to 39 with HTLV-1-associated myelopathy (HAM/TSP).

This clonotype was detected ten times or more. The chain couples TRBV20-1 to TRBJ2-1; the D gene could be TRBD1 or TRBD2 (5 bases each). Germline V lookup: CDR1 DFQATT, CDR2 SNEGSKA (reference sequence). V lost 5 bases and J 8 bases, leaving 19 bases between the germline ends. The CDR3 consists of 14 residues. This CDR3 reads CSASRGELLDEQFF. CDR3 coding DNA: TGCAGTGCTTCGAGGGGCGAACTACTAGATGAGCAGTTCTTC.

In this sample, this clonotype turned up many times. The CDR3: CASRAGSGGATDTQYF. As DNA, the CDR3 is TGTGCCAGCAGGGCTGGAAGCGGGGGGGCCACAGATACGCAGTATTTT. V is TRBV27 and J is TRBJ2-3, with 10 bases identical to TRBD2. The junction had 8 bases not matched to a gene; V was cut back by 6 bases and J by 2 bases. The CDR3 extends over 16 amino acids. Germline V gene sequence: CDR1 MNHEY, CDR2 SMNVEV (reference sequence).

This chain uses TRBV29-1 with TRBJ2-3, with D perhaps matching TRBD1 (5 bases). The length of the CDR3 is 11 residues. CDR1 SQVTM and CDR2 ANQGSEA come from the germline V gene. Trimming pared 6 bases from V and 14 bases from J, leaving 18 bases between. The CDR3 is CSVDQGRRRYF. CDR3 DNA: TGCAGCGTCGATCAGGGCAGGCGGCGGTATTTT.

At least ten counts were recorded for this clonotype. The J gene is TRBJ1-5, the V gene TRBV6-5; no definite D call. Trimming cost V 8 bases and J 0 bases, with 8 bases left between them. This CDR3 is 13 amino acids long. Germline CDR1 reads MNHEY; CDR2 reads SVGAGI. CDR3 DNA: TGTGCCAGCGGACGGATTAGCAATCAGCCCCAGCATTTT. Protein sequence: CASGRISNQPQHF.

In the case of this clonotype: The junction departs from the called germline gene at one end, perhaps through a read error. The chain joins TRBV24-1 to TRBJ1-2; no clear D. The CDR3 runs to 11 residues. The germline V gene has CDR1 KGHDR and CDR2 SFDVKD. The CDR3 region is CVTSASNGYTF. DNA for the CDR3: TGTGTCACCAGTGCTAGTAATGGCTACACCTTC.

This clonotype was found many times. The rearrangement links TRBV20-1 to TRBJ2-7, with 7 positions matching TRBD2. Unmatched junction bases numbered 12, after V lost 5 bases and J lost 8 bases. The CDR3 covers 13 residues. The germline gives CDR1 DFQATT, CDR2 SNEGSKA (reference sequence). CDR3 nucleotide sequence: TGCAGTGCTCGGGGACGCCGGCGGGAGAAGCAGTACTTC. Translation: CSARGRRREKQYF.

This clonotype has ten or more counts. The chain employs TRBV5-1 and TRBJ1-1, with D hard to call. CDR3 length equals 17 residues. Trimming took off 0 bases at V and 0 bases at J, with 15 bases between the two ends. Per germline, CDR1 SGHRS and CDR2 YFSETQ. CDR3 sequence: CASSLGVGRHMNTEAFF. As DNA, the CDR3 is TGCGCCAGCAGCTTGGGGGTGGGGAGGCACATGAACACTGAAGCTTTCTTT. The entire variable domain, with the rest obtained from reference TRBV5-1 and TRBJ1-1, is as follows: KAGVTQTPRYLIKTRGQQVTLSCSPISGHRSVSWYQQTPGQGLQFLFEYFSETQRNKGNFPGRFSGRQFSNSRSEMNVSTLELGDSALYLCASSLGVGRHMNTEAFFGQGTRLTVV.

The sample holds many counts of this clonotype. CDR3 in amino acids: CASSSRTGGHEQYF. CDR3 nucleotide sequence: TGCGCCAGCAGCTCACGGACAGGGGGCCACGAGCAGTACTTC. This rearrangement joins TRBV10-2 to TRBJ2-7; 11 bases align to TRBD1. CDR1 is WSHSY and CDR2 is SAAADI in the germline V gene. CDR3 length: 14 residues. Trimming cost V 6 bases and J 5 bases; bases outside gene matches: 6.

This clonotype has ten or more counts. The chain joins TRBV20-1 to TRBJ2-7; D perhaps matches TRBD2 (5 bases). The CDR3 consists of 13 residues. The germline V gene has CDR1 DFQATT and CDR2 SNEGSKA (reference sequence). Trimming took off 7 bases at V and 1 base at J, with 14 bases between the two ends. CDR3 amino acids: CSVIRGWSYEQYF. For the CDR3, the DNA is TGCAGTGTTATTCGGGGTTGGTCCTACGAGCAGTACTTC.

This clonotype was counted at least ten times. This sequence joins TRBV5-1 and TRBJ2-5; no firm D call. Germline assignment: CDR1 SGHRS and CDR2 YFSETQ. With 1 base removed from V and 6 bases from J, the gap between germline ends came to 16 bases. The CDR3 is made up of 15 amino acids. The CDR3 is CASSLFPPSEQTQYF. CDR3 in DNA: TGCGCCAGCAGCTTGTTTCCGCCGTCAGAACAGACCCAGTACTTC.

This clonotype was recorded many times. The CDR3 DNA is TGTGCCAGCAGCTTAGTGGGAGCTGCAAACACCATATATTTT. It translates to CASSLVGAANTIYF. The rearrangement joins TRBV7-9 to TRBJ1-3; D is uncertain. The V and J ends lost 1 base and 6 bases respectively, with 10 bases between them. Germline CDR1 reads SEHNR; CDR2 reads FQNEAQ (reference sequence). The CDR3 totals 14 residues.

This clonotype appeared many times. The genes are TRBV12-3 or TRBV12-4 and TRBJ1-5, with TRBD1 matching over 7 bases. CDR3 length: 15 amino acids. V lost 6 bases to trimming and J lost 6 bases; unmatched junction nucleotides: 11. CDR3 amino acids: CASSRQGGRAQPQHF. DNA for the CDR3: TGTGCCAGCAGCCGACAGGGTGGGAGAGCTCAGCCCCAGCATTTT.

This clonotype was observed at least ten times. The chain couples TRBV7-2 to TRBJ1-4; no firm D call. The CDR3 is made up of 15 amino acids. V was clipped by 1 base and J by 4 bases, with 10 bases between them. Germline V gene sequence: CDR1 SGHTA, CDR2 FQGNSA. CDR3 protein: CASSLVGGFNEKLFF. CDR3 DNA sequence: TGTGCCAGCAGCTTAGTAGGTGGATTTAATGAAAAACTGTTTTTT.

This clonotype has ten or more counts. V usage is TRBV20-1 and J usage is TRBJ1-6; possibly TRBD1 for D (5 bases). V shed 6 bases and J shed 0 bases, with 12 bases lying between them. The CDR3 loop spans 15 amino acids. The germline V gene has CDR1 DFQATT and CDR2 SNEGSKA (reference sequence). The CDR3 coding sequence is TGCAGTGCAACATCCGGGGGCTCCTATAATTCACCCCTCCACTTT. Protein product: CSATSGGSYNSPLHF.

This clonotype was recorded at least ten times. The chain employs TRBV20-1 and TRBJ1-1; D is possibly TRBD1 (6 bases). This CDR3 spans 13 amino acids. Germline V CDR1 and CDR2: DFQATT, SNEGSKA (reference sequence). The V end lost 6 bases, the J end lost 11 bases, and 22 bases lay between the germline ends. CDR3 nucleotide sequence: TGCAGTGCCCTTCGAGGGACACTAGTAGGGGCTTTCTTT. Protein product: CSALRGTLVGAFF.

The table lists this clonotype with many counts. The chain links TRBV20-1 to TRBJ1-1; no reliable D call. Germline values: CDR1 DFQATT, CDR2 SNEGSKA (reference sequence). The CDR3 is 11 amino acids. V lost 5 bases, J lost 5 bases, and 9 bases lay in between. Here the CDR3 reads CSASDGTEAFF. In DNA form, the CDR3 reads TGCAGTGCTTCCGACGGGACTGAAGCTTTCTTT.

The sample holds many counts of this clonotype. This chain uses TRBV18 with TRBJ1-1; D gene unclear. Germline CDR1 and CDR2: KGHSH and LQKENI. Trimming removed 3 bases at V and 0 bases at J, with 11 bases between. The CDR3 runs to 15 residues. Written as DNA, the CDR3 is TGTGCCAGCTCACCGGGGTCCCCGATGAACACTGAAGCTTTCTTT. It is translated as CASSPGSPMNTEAFF.

This clonotype showed up many times. Written as DNA, the CDR3 is TGTGCCAGCAGTGAATTTGGGCTGAACACTGAAGCTTTCTTT. Translated, it gives CASSEFGLNTEAFF. The rearrangement joins TRBV6-1 to TRBJ1-1; no clear D gene. The V end was cut by 2 bases, the J end by 0 bases, with 7 bases between. Germline CDR1 reads MNHNS; CDR2 reads SASEGT. This CDR3 comprises 14 residues.

Comment on this clonotype: One end of the junction does not line up with germline, which may come from a read error. The gene calls are TRBV5-1 and TRBJ2-2; 8 bases match TRBD2. The V gene's germline CDR1 is SGHRS and CDR2 YFSETQ. The CDR3 is 16 amino acids. The CDR3 sequence is CTSSRMPGGRSGELFF. The CDR3 nucleotides read TGCACCAGCAGCCGGATGCCGGGGGGGCGGAGCGGGGAGCTGTTTTTT. The variable domain in full, with the rest retrieved from reference TRBV5-1 and TRBJ2-2, is KAGVTQTPRYLIKTRGQQVTLSCSPISGHRSVSWYQQTPGQGLQFLFEYFSETQRNKGNFPGRFSGRQFSNSRSEMNVSTLELGDSALYLCTSSRMPGGRSGELFFGEGSRLTVL.

This clonotype was recorded many times. The chain joins TRBV7-9 to TRBJ2-1; D unclear. From germline, CDR1 is SEHNR and CDR2 FQNEAQ (reference sequence). This CDR3 region has 14 residues. The V and J ends lost 5 bases and 7 bases respectively, with 15 bases between them. The CDR3: CASSPPRVGNEQFF. In DNA, the CDR3 is TGTGCCAGCAGCCCCCCCAGAGTGGGGAATGAGCAGTTCTTC.

Many counts were recorded for this clonotype. V is TRBV3-1 and J is TRBJ2-1; 12 positions agree with TRBD1. The germline gives CDR1 LGHDT, CDR2 YNNKEL (reference sequence). This CDR3 is 17 amino acids long. V lost 0 bases, J lost 8 bases, and 8 bases stayed unmatched. For the CDR3, the DNA is TGTGCCAGCAGCCAAGAGCGGGGACAGGGGGCATCGTATGAGCAGTTCTTC. Its translation is CASSQERGQGASYEQFF.

This clonotype appeared many times. This chain joins TRBV6-2 or TRBV6-3 and TRBJ1-5; TRBD1 aligns across 10 bases. This CDR3 has 18 residues. The J segment lost 0 bases and the V segment lost 1 base, leaving 6 bases of the junction unmatched. CDR1 MNHEY and CDR2 SVGEGT come from the germline V gene. For the CDR3, the DNA is TGTGCCAGCAGTTACTTACGGGACAGGGGTTATAGCAATCAGCCCCAGCATTTT. Encoded protein: CASSYLRDRGYSNQPQHF.

This clonotype was detected ten times or more. The chain has TRBV20-1 and TRBJ1-1; D is unclear. Looked up from germline, CDR1 is DFQATT and CDR2 is SNEGSKA (reference sequence). V was clipped by 5 bases and J by 4 bases, with 8 bases between them. The CDR3 spans 11 residues. Here the CDR3 reads CSAPFGTEAFF. DNA for the CDR3: TGCAGTGCTCCTTTTGGCACTGAAGCTTTCTTT.

This clonotype showed up just a few times. This sequence joins TRBV28 and TRBJ1-6, with a tentative D call TRBD1 (5 bases). CDR1 is MDHEN, CDR2 SYDVKM, per germline. This CDR3 is 13 amino acids long. V was pared by 5 bases and J by 7 bases, with 9 bases between. Here the CDR3 reads CASSTPGNSPLHF. CDR3 DNA: TGTGCCAGCAGTACTCCAGGGAATTCACCCCTCCACTTT. The whole variable domain, filled in from reference TRBV28 and TRBJ1-6, reads DVKVTQSSRYLVKRTGEKVFLECVQDMDHENMFWYRQDPGLGLRLIYFSYDVKMKEKGDIPEGYSVSREKKERFSLILESASTNQTSMYLCASSTPGNSPLHFGNGTRLTVT.

This clonotype was detected many times. The conserved phenylalanine or tryptophan is not found at the CDR3 terminus, so this likely reflects a read error. The DNA is omitted, as the CDR3 cannot be located on it reliably, and the CDR3 follows TCRdb's listing. CDR3 in amino acids: CSARDGVS. This chain uses TRBV20-1 with TRBJ1-5. Termini included, the CDR3 measures 8 amino acids. Per the germline V gene, CDR1 is DFQATT and CDR2 is SNEGSKA (reference sequence).